The 15 T cell receptor beta chains below come from one sample, sequenced in a study of T cells after yellow fever vaccination. MiXCR was run by TCRdb on the 5' RACE reads, yielding one entry per CDR3 protein. The sample shows about 50,000 distinct CDR3 sequences, 5% to 6.5% of them seen only once. The source material was PBMCs, either bulk or a sorted T-cell subset (CD4+, CD8+, memory, or dextramer-sorted; not recorded which), sampled on the day of the yellow fever booster vaccination. The receptors stem from a man aged 18 to 29 who received the YFV17D yellow fever vaccine.

This clonotype was observed once. This may stem from a read error, because a much larger clone lies one nucleotide away. This chain uses TRBV5-1 with TRBJ2-1; 7 bases match TRBD1. Per the germline V gene, CDR1 is SGHRS and CDR2 is YFSETQ. The CDR3 sequence is 13 residues long. The CDR3 spells CACSPTGQDEQFF. CDR3 nucleotides: TGCGCCTGCAGCCCGACAGGGCAGGATGAGCAGTTCTTC. The full variable domain, rest sourced from reference TRBV5-1 and TRBJ2-1, is KAGVTQTPRYLIKTRGQQVTLSCSPISGHRSVSWYQQTPGQGLQFLFEYFSETQRNKGNFPGRFSGRQFSNSRSEMNVSTLELGDSALYLCACSPTGQDEQFFGPGTRLTVL.

This clonotype came up a few times. The chain couples TRBV11-2 to TRBJ1-1, with 8 positions matching TRBD1. CDR1 and CDR2 from the germline V gene are SGHAT and FQNNGV. The CDR3 is 19 residues long. V gave up 0 bases and J gave up 1 base; unmatched junction bases: 13. The CDR3 nucleotides read TGTGCCAGCAGCTTAGATTGGGAGGCAGGGGGCCCGTGGAACACTGAAGCTTTCTTT. Translated: CASSLDWEAGGPWNTEAFF.

Ten or more counts support this clonotype. This chain connects TRBV4-1 to TRBJ1-1; tentatively, D is TRBD1 (5 bases). The CDR3 covers 15 residues. Germline V lookup: CDR1 MGHRA, CDR2 YSYEKL. Trimming cost V 4 bases and J 4 bases, with 16 bases left between them. CDR3 in DNA: TGCGCCAGCAGCCCCAATCGGGACTGGGGCACTGAAGCTTTCTTT. It translates to CASSPNRDWGTEAFF.

This clonotype was detected ten times or more. This chain links TRBV9 with TRBJ2-3; tentatively, D is TRBD1 (6 bases). The CDR3 extends over 18 amino acids. CDR1 is SGDLS and CDR2 is YYNGEE in the germline V gene. V was pared by 3 bases and J by 0 bases, with 20 bases between. CDR3 bases: TGTGCCAGCAGCGAGCCCGGTTTTGGGGACACTAGCACAGATACGCAGTATTTT. Protein sequence: CASSEPGFGDTSTDTQYF.

This clonotype has ten or more counts. V and J are TRBV6-5 and TRBJ2-5; a possible D gene is TRBD1 (6 bases). The CDR3 totals 15 residues. The V end lost 0 bases, the J end lost 4 bases, and 12 bases lay between the germline ends. Germline assignment: CDR1 MNHEY and CDR2 SVGAGI. The CDR3 sequence is CASSYSQGMGETQYF. As DNA, the CDR3 is TGTGCCAGCAGTTACTCGCAGGGGATGGGAGAGACCCAGTACTTC.

CDR3 sequence reads: CASSDSPVDSPLHF. In DNA, the CDR3 is TGTGCCAGCAGTGATTCACCGGTGGATTCACCCCTCCACTTT. V and J are TRBV6-1 and TRBJ1-6; D not resolved. The CDR3 is made up of 14 amino acids. The V and J ends lost 3 bases and 8 bases respectively, with 11 bases between them. CDR1 is MNHNS, CDR2 SASEGT, per germline.

In its sample, this clonotype was seen many times. The V gene is TRBV7-2, the J gene TRBJ1-4; 11 nucleotides align to TRBD1. This CDR3 has 16 amino acids. The germline CDR1 and CDR2 sequences are SGHTA and FQGNSA. After removal of 2 bases from V and 7 bases from J, the junction contained 6 bases not matched to a gene. The CDR3 spells CASSLMGQGEGEKLFF. In DNA form, the CDR3 reads TGTGCCAGCAGCTTAATGGGACAGGGGGAGGGTGAAAAACTGTTTTTT.

This clonotype was counted ten times or more. V usage is TRBV29-1 and J usage is TRBJ2-1; TRBD1 might be the D (5 bases). Germline lookup yields CDR1 SQVTM and CDR2 ANQGSEA. This CDR3 contains 14 residues. V lost 5 bases and J lost 7, with 18 bases in between. CDR3 sequence reads: CSVIRAGIWNEQFF. The CDR3 nucleotides are TGCAGCGTTATAAGGGCAGGGATATGGAATGAGCAGTTCTTC.

This clonotype was recorded many times. The chain joins TRBV20-1 to TRBJ2-5; TRBD1 aligns across 11 bases. Germline V gene sequence: CDR1 DFQATT, CDR2 SNEGSKA (reference sequence). J lost 4 bases, V lost 4 bases, and 11 bases had no gene match. This CDR3 has 16 amino acids. The CDR3 reads CSATLGTGGFGETQYF. The DNA for the CDR3 is TGCAGTGCTACTCTAGGGACAGGGGGTTTCGGAGAGACCCAGTACTTC.

The chain uses TRBV5-1 and TRBJ1-1, with a weak D call TRBD1 (5 bases). The germline V gene encodes CDR1 SGHRS and CDR2 YFSETQ. The CDR3 has 14 amino acids. The V gene lost 2 bases and the J gene lost 2 bases, with 10 bases spanning the gap. As DNA, the CDR3 is TGCGCCAGCAGCTTCAGGGAATTAAACACTGAAGCTTTCTTT. Translated: CASSFRELNTEAFF.

In this sample, this clonotype turned up many times. The gene calls are TRBV7-9 and TRBJ2-3, with D possibly being TRBD1 (7 bases). Germline V gene sequence: CDR1 SEHNR, CDR2 FQNEAQ (reference sequence). The CDR3 totals 15 residues. The V end was cut by 4 bases, the J end by 4 bases, with 15 bases between. CDR3 region: CASSYRAGGPDTQYF. Written as DNA, the CDR3 is TGTGCCAGCAGCTACAGGGCAGGGGGGCCAGATACGCAGTATTTT.

In this sample, this clonotype turned up many times. The chain employs TRBV12-3 or TRBV12-4 and TRBJ2-1; D possibly uses TRBD1 or TRBD2 (5 bases each). V was pared by 3 bases and J by 2 bases, with 8 bases between. The CDR3 has 14 amino acids. In DNA form, the CDR3 reads TGTGCCAGCAGTTTCTGGGGGACCTACAATGAGCAGTTCTTC. Encoded protein: CASSFWGTYNEQFF.

In this sample, this clonotype turned up a few times. This chain connects TRBV4-1 to TRBJ1-2; D unclear. This CDR3 is 15 amino acids long. V was trimmed by 3 bases and J by 4 bases, leaving 15 bases between them. The germline gives CDR1 MGHRA, CDR2 YSYEKL. Here the CDR3 DNA reads TGCGCCAGCAGCCAGCCCCGGCAGACTTTCTATGGCTACACCTTC. It codes for CASSQPRQTFYGYTF.

This clonotype was recorded at least ten times. This chain uses TRBV12-3 or TRBV12-4 with TRBJ1-4; the D gene is possibly TRBD1 (6 bases). V lost 4 bases to trimming and J lost 7 bases, with 16 bases between them. The CDR3 is made up of 15 amino acids. This chain's CDR3 is CASSSGTYWGEKLFF. For the CDR3, the DNA is TGTGCCAGCAGTTCTGGGACATATTGGGGTGAAAAACTGTTTTTT.

A few counts support this clonotype. V gene TRBV4-3 combines with J gene TRBJ1-1, with a tentative D call TRBD1 (5 bases). CDR3 size: 18 residues. Trimming pared 4 bases from V and 3 bases from J, leaving 24 bases between. In germline, CDR1 is LGHNA, CDR2 YSLEER. The CDR3 sequence is CASSPSVLRGVIDTEAFF. CDR3 coding DNA: TGCGCCAGCAGCCCATCGGTCCTACGGGGGGTTATTGACACTGAAGCTTTCTTT.